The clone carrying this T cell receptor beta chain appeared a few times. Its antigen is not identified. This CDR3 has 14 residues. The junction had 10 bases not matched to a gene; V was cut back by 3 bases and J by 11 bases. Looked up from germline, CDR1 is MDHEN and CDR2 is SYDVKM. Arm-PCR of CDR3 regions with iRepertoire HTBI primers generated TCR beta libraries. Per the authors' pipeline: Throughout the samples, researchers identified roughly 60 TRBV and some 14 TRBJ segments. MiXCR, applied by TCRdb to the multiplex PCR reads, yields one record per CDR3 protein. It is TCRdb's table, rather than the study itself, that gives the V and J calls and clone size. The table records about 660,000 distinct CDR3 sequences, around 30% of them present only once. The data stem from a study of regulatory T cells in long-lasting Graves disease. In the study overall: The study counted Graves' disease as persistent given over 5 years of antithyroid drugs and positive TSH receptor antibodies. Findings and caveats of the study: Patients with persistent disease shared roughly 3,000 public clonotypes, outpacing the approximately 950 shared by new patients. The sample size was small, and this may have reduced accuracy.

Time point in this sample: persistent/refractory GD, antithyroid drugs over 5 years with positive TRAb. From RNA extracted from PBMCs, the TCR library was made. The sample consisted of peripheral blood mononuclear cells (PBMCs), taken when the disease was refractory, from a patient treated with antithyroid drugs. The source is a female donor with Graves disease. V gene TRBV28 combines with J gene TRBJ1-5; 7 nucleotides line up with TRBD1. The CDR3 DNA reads TGTGCCAGCAGTTTCGGGCAGGGGGTCGTTTCCCAGCATTTT. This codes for CASSFGQGVVSQHF.